The present TCR beta chain was sequenced within a study of CXCR3-negative and CXCR3-positive naive CD8 T cells. On the study more broadly: Each library gave roughly 1.4 +/- 0.3 million of about 150 million TRB reads. General study points: Greater hydrophobicity was found in TRB CDR3s of CXCR3-positive naive cells than of CXCR3-negative naive cells. With respect to TRBV-TRBJ usage, naive CXCR3-negative and CXCR3-positive cells were similar; memory differed. Naive subsets were similarly diverse, while memory CD8+ repertoires were much less diverse.

This clonotype registers medium-sized by frequency. Its antigen is still unknown. The method, 5' RACE with UMI labels, was used to prepare the TRB cDNA libraries. TCRdb reprocessed the 5' RACE reads, with one entry per CDR3 protein and no DNA. This table holds about 2,700 distinct CDR3 sequences. The CDR3 length is 15 residues. Germline-derived CDR1 and CDR2 are DFQATT and SNEGSKA (reference sequence). The V call is TRBV20-1, the J call TRBJ1-2; TCRdb returns TRBD1, unconfirmable since there is no DNA. Source material: naive CXCR3+ CD8+ T cells from blood. As for subset: CD45RO-CCR7+CD27+CD95- naive CD8+ T cells expressing CXCR3 (TNR3+). This TCR came from a human donor in good health. Some clones in this sample may be carry-over from other donors' samples. CDR3 protein: CSAAEQGGEAYGYTF.